Below, one T cell receptor (beta chain) is given with its context. This sample is part of a study of blood T cell repertoires in COVID-19. At the level of the study: Material from acute and convalescent COVID-19 was sourced from the United States, Italy and Spain. The analysed material was cDNA or gDNA that came from T cells, B-cell-depleted T cells, or PBMCs.

Trimming removed 10 bases from V and 2 bases from J; junction bases left unmatched: 2. Germline V gene sequence: CDR1 MNHEY, CDR2 SVGAGI. The length of the CDR3 is 13 residues. Authors' processing steps: How many nucleated cells were present was estimated from reference gene primer amplification. Assay used: immunoSEQ multiplex PCR; TCRdb lists only in-frame clones, some missing. Clone size and V and J calls were adopted from that table, with D and trimming inferred from the DNA. The sample shows approximately 52,000 clones, more than 85% of them seen only once. This chain connects TRBV6-5 to TRBJ2-6; 7 nucleotides align to TRBD1. The receptor was isolated from a middle-aged man with active COVID-19. Source material: peripheral blood. CDR3: CATQGAGANVLTF. DNA for the CDR3: TGTGCCACTCAGGGGGCTGGGGCCAACGTCCTGACTTTC.